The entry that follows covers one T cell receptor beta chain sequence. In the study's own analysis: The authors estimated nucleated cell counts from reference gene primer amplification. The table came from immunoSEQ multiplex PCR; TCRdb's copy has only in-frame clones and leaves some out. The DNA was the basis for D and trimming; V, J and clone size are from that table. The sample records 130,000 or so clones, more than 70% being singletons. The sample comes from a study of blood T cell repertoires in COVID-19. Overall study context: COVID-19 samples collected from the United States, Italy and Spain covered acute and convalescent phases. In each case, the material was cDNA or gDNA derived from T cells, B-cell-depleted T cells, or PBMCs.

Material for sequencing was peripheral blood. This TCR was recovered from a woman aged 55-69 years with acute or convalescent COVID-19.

CDR3 in amino acids: CASSRNRGPGELFF. The DNA of the CDR3 is TGTGCCAGCAGCCGGAACAGGGGGCCCGGGGAGCTGTTTTTT. This chain uses TRBV14 with TRBJ2-2; 9 positions match TRBD1. J gave up 6 bases and V 4 bases, and 3 bases lay outside the gene matches. Germline V CDR1 and CDR2: SGHDN, FVKESK. The CDR3 extends over 14 amino acids.